One and the same sample provided the 8 T cell receptor beta chains below, sequenced in a study of T cells in localized non-small cell lung cancer. Sequencing was performed with immunoSEQ multiplex PCR; in TCRdb, only in-frame clones are kept and a portion is missing. The sample has 6,000 or so clones, roughly 15% seen once; the top ten hold around 4.8%. The sample in question was normal lung tissue next to the tumor, obtained before any cancer treatment. Every receptor here comes from a male donor at least 60 years old with stage II squamous cell lung carcinoma.

This chain joins TRBV14 and TRBJ2-2; maybe TRBD1 (6 bases). Trimming stripped 3 bases from V and 4 bases from J, with 15 bases between. The CDR3 extends over 16 amino acids. CDR1 is SGHDN and CDR2 is FVKESK in the germline V gene. CDR3 protein: CASSHFPGAGTGELFF. DNA for the CDR3: TGTGCCAGCAGCCATTTTCCAGGGGCCGGCACCGGGGAGCTGTTTTTT.

This chain uses TRBV14 with TRBJ2-2; TRBD2 might be the D (5 bases). The CDR3 spans 13 residues. Germline V lookup: CDR1 SGHDN, CDR2 FVKESK. Trimming pared 8 bases from V and 1 base from J, leaving 8 bases between. The CDR3 bases are TGTGCCAGCCTAGGACTGAACACCGGGGAGCTGTTTTTT. It translates to CASLGLNTGELFF. Looking up the rest from reference TRBV14 and TRBJ2-2 gives the full variable domain: EAGVTQFPSHSVIEKGQTVTLRCDPISGHDNLYWYRRVMGKEIKFLLHFVKESKQDESGMPNNRFLAERTGGTYSTLKVQPAELEDSGVYFCASLGLNTGELFFGEGSRLTVL.

In this sample, this clone turned up a few times. Other DNA sequences in this specimen translate into the identical CDR3. The chain couples TRBV11-3 to TRBJ2-2; unclear D gene. Between the trimmed V and J ends, which lost 0 bases and 2 bases, there was a span of 4 bases. This CDR3 contains 14 residues. CDR1 and CDR2 from the germline V gene are SGHNT and YENEEA. This CDR3 reads CASSLDTNTGELFF. The CDR3 DNA follows: TGTGCCAGCAGCTTAGACACTAACACCGGGGAGCTGTTTTTT.

DNA for the CDR3: TGCGCCAGCAGCTTGAATATCGGGACTAATGAAAAACTGTTTTTT. It encodes CASSLNIGTNEKLFF. V is TRBV5-1 and J is TRBJ1-4; D remains unclear. V lost 1 base to trimming and J lost 2 bases, with 9 bases between them. The CDR3 totals 15 residues. Germline loops: CDR1 SGHRS, CDR2 YFSETQ.

This clone was seen only a few times. This chain links TRBV14 with TRBJ2-7; 7 positions agree with TRBD1. V was pared by 5 bases and J by 2 bases, with 6 bases of the junction left unmatched. From germline, CDR1 is SGHDN and CDR2 FVKESK. The CDR3 is 14 residues long. CDR3 amino acids: CASSLAGTAYEQYF. The CDR3, as DNA: TGTGCCAGCAGCTTAGCCGGGACAGCCTACGAGCAGTACTTC.

This clone was observed a few times. The chain uses TRBV19 and TRBJ1-4; no clear D gene. Germline assignment: CDR1 LNHDA and CDR2 SQIVND (reference sequence). The ends were cut back, 3 bases at V and 8 bases at J, with 16 bases in the middle. The length of the CDR3 is 15 residues. CDR3 in DNA: TGTGCCAGTAGTATGGCAGCACTAGGAGGGGAAAAACTGTTTTTT. It codes for CASSMAALGGEKLFF. The whole variable domain, remainder taken from reference TRBV19 and TRBJ1-4, is DGGITQSPKYLFRKEGQNVTLSCEQNLNHDAMYWYRQDPGQGLRLIYYSQIVNDFQKGDIAEGYSVSREKKESFPLTVTSAQKNPTAFYLCASSMAALGGEKLFFGSGTQLSVL.

The chain combines TRBV6-8 with TRBJ2-3; 9 bases match TRBD2. There are 14 residues in the CDR3. V was pared by 7 bases and J by 8 bases, with 10 bases of the junction left unmatched. From germline, CDR1 is MNHGY and CDR2 SAAAGT. The CDR3 DNA sequence: TGTGCCAGCAAATGGGATAGCGGGAGCGGTACGCAGTATTTT. Its translation is CASKWDSGSGTQYF.

The J gene is TRBJ1-1, the V gene TRBV11-3, with D unclear. V was pared by 1 base and J by 3 bases, with 9 bases between. Germline-derived CDR1 and CDR2 are SGHNT and YENEEA. CDR3 size: 14 residues. CDR3 sequence reads: CASSLGQQHTEAFF. The CDR3 region has the DNA TGTGCCAGCAGCTTAGGGCAGCAACACACTGAAGCTTTCTTT.